This TCR beta chain was found in a study of CD8 T cells in Susac syndrome. RNA totalling roughly 0.45 to 1 ug underwent reverse transcription with random hexamers. TCRdb fed the immunoSEQ multiplex PCR reads into MiXCR, producing one record per CDR3 protein. The sample has about 200,000 distinct CDR3 sequences, roughly 96% seen once. The CDR3 has 15 amino acids. V was cut by 4 bases and J by 2 bases, with 12 bases left in between. From germline, CDR1 is SNHLY and CDR2 FYNNEI. Sequencing input: CD4+ T cells from PBMCs. The rearrangement links TRBV2 to TRBJ2-1, with unresolved D. The sequence was collected from a human donor in good health. The CDR3 loop reads CASSASDFAYNEQFF. Here the CDR3 DNA reads TGTGCCAGCAGTGCGTCGGATTTTGCCTACAATGAGCAGTTCTTC.